The 27 T cell receptor beta chains below all came from one sample that was sequenced in a study of cytomegalovirus exposure and HLA in healthy donors. The PCR made use of 60 Vbeta and 13 Jbeta primers. Repertoires were generated with immunoSEQ multiplex PCR, while TCRdb's copy carries only in-frame clones and drops some. The sample has about 83,000 clones; about four fifths are singletons. The sequencing input was PBMCs. Receptors originate from a woman aged 30 to 39 in good health and CMV-seronegative.

The chain employs TRBV9 and TRBJ2-3, with 8 bases lining up with TRBD2. Germline V gene data show CDR1 as SGDLS and CDR2 as YYNGEE. Trimming cost V 0 bases and J 2 bases; bases outside gene matches: 8. The length of the CDR3 is 17 residues. DNA for the CDR3: TGTGCCAGCAGCGTAGAACTAGCGGCATCACACACAGATACGCAGTATTTT. The encoded protein is CASSVELAASHTDTQYF.

The CDR3 spells CASSYGLAQTTNTGELFF. The CDR3 bases are TGTGCCAGCAGCTATGGACTAGCGCAAACTACGAACACCGGGGAGCTGTTTTTT. The chain uses TRBV28 and TRBJ2-2; 9 bases match TRBD2. The CDR3 length is 18 residues. CDR1 is MDHEN, CDR2 SYDVKM, per germline. Trimming removed 6 bases from V and 0 bases from J; junction bases left unmatched: 11.

The V gene is TRBV30, the J gene TRBJ1-1; D is ambiguous. V lost 1 base and J 4 bases, leaving 4 bases between the germline ends. The CDR3 contains 11 residues. The germline gives CDR1 GTSNPN, CDR2 SVGIG (reference sequence). CDR3 region: CAWSALTEAFF. CDR3 nucleotides: TGTGCCTGGAGTGCTCTCACTGAAGCTTTCTTT.

The chain employs TRBV19 and TRBJ1-5, with D possibly matching TRBD1 (6 bases). The CDR3 consists of 17 residues. The germline V gene encodes CDR1 LNHDA and CDR2 SQIVND (reference sequence). Trimming took 4 bases from V and 0 from J, leaving 16 bases between them. For the CDR3, the DNA is TGTGCCAGTAGTAACAAACAGGGCTCTTATAGCAATCAGCCCCAGCATTTT. Its translation is CASSNKQGSYSNQPQHF.

This clone showed up just a few times. The rearrangement joins TRBV27 to TRBJ1-5, with D unresolved. The ends were cut back, 0 bases at V and 7 bases at J, with 4 bases in the middle. The CDR3 loop spans 12 amino acids. Looked up from germline, CDR1 is MNHEY and CDR2 is SMNVEV (reference sequence). The CDR3 sequence is CASSLSRQPQHF. DNA for the CDR3: TGTGCCAGCAGTTTATCGAGACAGCCCCAGCATTTT.

This rearrangement joins TRBV4-2 to TRBJ1-5; 10 bases line up with TRBD1. The CDR3 has 15 residues. Looked up from germline, CDR1 is LGHNA and CDR2 is YNFKEQ. V lost 2 bases and J lost 5; bases outside the gene matches: 3. The CDR3 coding sequence is TGTGCCAGCAGCCAAACCGGGACAGGGGATCAGCCCCAGCATTTT. It is translated as CASSQTGTGDQPQHF.

The chain combines TRBV6-1 with TRBJ2-7; the match to TRBD1 covers 9 bases. The CDR3 runs 15 residues. The germline gives CDR1 MNHNS, CDR2 SASEGT. J was trimmed by 0 bases and V by 5 bases; bases with no gene match: 5. The CDR3 sequence is CASSRGTGSSYEQYF. DNA for the CDR3: TGTGCCAGCAGTAGGGGGACAGGGTCCTCCTACGAGCAGTACTTC.

This clone has just one count. The chain recombines TRBV6-1 with TRBJ2-5, with no clear D. V dropped 1 base and J dropped 5 bases, with 14 bases sitting between them. CDR1 is MNHNS, CDR2 SASEGT, per germline. This CDR3 has 15 amino acids. In DNA, the CDR3 is TGTGCCAGCAGTGAAGGGCTCACTCGGCGGGAGACCCAGTACTTC. Amino acids: CASSEGLTRRETQYF.

This clone was observed once. This chain uses TRBV19 with TRBJ1-5; D is possibly TRBD1 (6 bases). The germline V gene encodes CDR1 LNHDA and CDR2 SQIVND (reference sequence). V lost 3 bases and J lost 6, with 12 bases in between. This CDR3 is 14 amino acids long. Written as DNA, the CDR3 is TGTGCCAGTAGTATGGCGGGGGCGGGTCAGCCCCAGCATTTT. Its protein product is CASSMAGAGQPQHF. Based on the CDR3 plus reference TRBV19 and TRBJ1-5, the full variable domain is DGGITQSPKYLFRKEGQNVTLSCEQNLNHDAMYWYRQDPGQGLRLIYYSQIVNDFQKGDIAEGYSVSREKKESFPLTVTSAQKNPTAFYLCASSMAGAGQPQHFGDGTRLSIL.

The chain employs TRBV6-4 and TRBJ2-1; 7 positions agree with TRBD2. In germline, CDR1 is MRHNA, CDR2 SNTAGT. The V and J ends lost 0 bases and 13 bases, in that order; junction bases with no gene match: 6. The CDR3 is made up of 13 amino acids. CDR3 residues: CASSDSASGIQFF. The CDR3 bases are TGTGCCAGCAGTGACTCCGCTAGCGGAATCCAGTTCTTC.

This chain links TRBV7-8 with TRBJ1-4; D not resolved. Deletions cut 5 bases from V and 8 bases from J, with 12 bases between. Germline CDR1 reads SGHVS; CDR2 reads FQNEAQ. The CDR3 has 13 residues. CDR3 in amino acids: CASSLRVREKLFF. The CDR3 coding sequence is TGTGCCAGCAGCCTACGTGTCAGGGAAAAACTGTTTTTT.

This clone appeared a few times. The rearrangement links TRBV4-1 to TRBJ2-3, with TRBD2 identical over 9 bases. Germline V gene data show CDR1 as MGHRA and CDR2 as YSYEKL. Germline trimming cut 8 bases from V and 8 bases from J; bases unmatched to any gene: 5. The CDR3 spans 12 residues. The CDR3 coding sequence is TGCGCCAGCGCCTATAGCGGGGGTACGCAGTATTTT. It yields the protein CASAYSGGTQYF.

The rearrangement joins TRBV6-1 to TRBJ1-1; 7 bases fit TRBD1. V was pared by 7 bases and J by 10 bases, with 6 bases of the junction left unmatched. This CDR3 is 11 amino acids long. CDR1 and CDR2 (germline): MNHNS, SASEGT. This chain's CDR3 is CASNGGQRAFF. The CDR3 DNA sequence: TGTGCCAGCAATGGGGGACAGCGAGCTTTCTTT.

The table lists this clone with a few counts. This sequence joins TRBV5-1 and TRBJ2-5; 11 bases are a match to TRBD2. Germline values: CDR1 SGHRS, CDR2 YFSETQ. The length of the CDR3 is 14 residues. V shed 2 bases and J 8 bases; nucleotides not matched to a gene: 5. CDR3 amino acids: CASSLLAGDGTQYF. In nucleotides, the CDR3 is TGCGCCAGCAGCTTACTAGCGGGAGACGGTACCCAGTACTTC. Looking up the rest from reference TRBV5-1 and TRBJ2-5 gives the full variable domain: KAGVTQTPRYLIKTRGQQVTLSCSPISGHRSVSWYQQTPGQGLQFLFEYFSETQRNKGNFPGRFSGRQFSNSRSEMNVSTLELGDSALYLCASSLLAGDGTQYFGPGTRLLVL.

The chain links TRBV2 to TRBJ2-7; weak D call: TRBD1 (6 bases). V was shortened by 6 bases and J by 2 bases, with 14 bases between the two germline ends. The CDR3 contains 14 residues. CDR1 and CDR2 (germline): SNHLY, FYNNEI. In DNA form, the CDR3 reads TGTGCCAGCAGCCCAGGGGCTTGGCCCTACGAGCAGTACTTC. Translating gives CASSPGAWPYEQYF.

The chain has TRBV28 and TRBJ2-4, with a possible D match to TRBD2 (6 bases). CDR3 length equals 13 residues. In germline, CDR1 is MDHEN, CDR2 SYDVKM. Trimming removed 6 bases from V and 15 bases from J, with 21 bases in between. The DNA of the CDR3 is TGTGCCAGCAGCCGACGGGGACTCCACCTGTGGTACTTC. This codes for CASSRRGLHLWYF.

The chain carries TRBV4-1 and TRBJ2-1, with 10 bases fitting TRBD2. This CDR3 has 14 amino acids. Germline CDR1 MGHRA, CDR2 YSYEKL. The junction had 6 bases not matched to a gene; V was cut back by 0 bases and J by 13 bases. CDR3 amino acids: CASSQDGSGRGQFF. In DNA form, the CDR3 reads TGCGCCAGCAGCCAAGACGGGAGCGGGAGGGGCCAGTTCTTC.

The chain has TRBV6-7 and TRBJ1-1; D may be TRBD1 (6 bases). TRBV6-7 is identified as an open reading frame with a role that is uncertain. The V and J ends lost 0 bases and 5 bases respectively, with 16 bases between them. The CDR3 extends over 16 amino acids. CDR3 in DNA: TGTGCCAGCAGTTACTCAGCATCAAGGGGGAGTACTGAAGCTTTCTTT. This sequence encodes CASSYSASRGSTEAFF.

The chain has TRBV7-9 and TRBJ2-7; D is undetermined. The CDR3 extends over 14 amino acids. CDR1 is SEHNR and CDR2 is FQNEAQ in the germline V gene (reference sequence). Trimming removed 2 bases at V and 0 bases at J, with 8 bases between. CDR3 sequence (DNA): TGTGCCAGCAGCTTATTGGCGGTCTCCTACGAGCAGTACTTC. It codes for CASSLLAVSYEQYF.

The chain is built from TRBV19 and TRBJ1-1, with D possibly matching TRBD1 (6 bases). The germline V and J ends were trimmed by 2 bases and 6 bases, with 16 bases remaining between them. The CDR3 is 15 residues long. In germline, CDR1 is LNHDA, CDR2 SQIVND (reference sequence). The CDR3 loop is CASSILSGAGAEAFF. The CDR3 DNA reads as TGTGCCAGTAGTATACTTTCAGGGGCCGGGGCTGAAGCTTTCTTT.

The chain has TRBV6-5 and TRBJ2-3; a possible D gene is TRBD2 (6 bases). This CDR3 spans 15 amino acids. The V end lost 2 bases, the J end lost 0 bases, and 9 bases lay between the germline ends. Germline V gene sequence: CDR1 MNHEY, CDR2 SVGAGI. The CDR3 nucleotides are TGTGCCAGCAGTTACACGGGGGTTAGCACAGATACGCAGTATTTT. It translates to CASSYTGVSTDTQYF.

The rearrangement uses TRBV7-2 and TRBJ1-5; D remains ambiguous. Between the trimmed V and J ends, which lost 1 base and 5 bases, there was a span of 12 bases. Germline V lookup: CDR1 SGHTA, CDR2 FQGNSA. This CDR3 region has 15 residues. This chain's CDR3 is CASSLVGGGHQPQHF. CDR3 nucleotides: TGTGCCAGCAGCTTAGTGGGCGGAGGCCATCAGCCCCAGCATTTT.

This clone was seen a few times. V gene TRBV6-6 combines with J gene TRBJ2-7; the match to TRBD1 covers 7 bases. V trimming: 4 bases; J trimming: 7 bases; junction bases outside the gene matches: 4. The CDR3 extends over 12 amino acids. Germline V gene data show CDR1 as MNHNY and CDR2 as SVGAGI (reference sequence). The CDR3 bases are TGTGCCAGCAGTTCCCCCAGGGGGGAGCAGTACTTC. Translating gives CASSSPRGEQYF.

The chain carries TRBV5-1 and TRBJ2-1; 9 positions match TRBD2. CDR3 length: 17 residues. Trimming at V came to 0 bases and at J to 3 bases, leaving 7 bases not matched to a gene. Germline loops: CDR1 SGHRS, CDR2 YFSETQ. The DNA for the CDR3 is TGCGCCAGCAGCTTGGGGATACTAGCGGGTGTCTACAATGAGCAGTTCTTC. This codes for CASSLGILAGVYNEQFF.

The chain carries TRBV28 and TRBJ2-7, with 11 nucleotides matching TRBD1. Germline assignment: CDR1 MDHEN and CDR2 SYDVKM. This CDR3 has 15 amino acids. V lost 6 bases, J lost 4 bases, and 8 bases stayed unmatched. CDR3 coding DNA: TGTGCCAGCAGCGTTGTGGGACAGGGGGGGTACGAGCAGTACTTC. It encodes CASSVVGQGGYEQYF.

This clone has only one observation. The rearrangement uses TRBV6-6 and TRBJ2-2; D is unresolved. Germline lookup yields CDR1 MNHNY and CDR2 SVGAGI (reference sequence). The CDR3 extends over 14 amino acids. The germline V and J ends were trimmed by 2 bases and 7 bases, with 11 bases remaining between them. This CDR3 is CASSYVPVNGELFF. The CDR3 DNA sequence: TGTGCCAGCAGTTACGTACCGGTGAACGGGGAGCTGTTTTTT.

The gene calls are TRBV6-1 and TRBJ2-3; perhaps TRBD2 as D (6 bases). The V gene's germline CDR1 is MNHNS and CDR2 SASEGT. This CDR3 is built from 15 residues. V lost 6 bases to trimming and J lost 4 bases, with 17 bases between them. CDR3 residues: CASRQVAGFSDTQYF. CDR3 in DNA: TGTGCCAGCAGACAGGTGGCGGGATTCTCAGATACGCAGTATTTT.